This T cell receptor (beta chain) was documented in a study of tumour-infiltrating T cells in Burkitt lymphoma. Study as a whole: This cohort included all epidemiological subtypes of Burkitt lymphoma. Survival, overall and progression-free, tracked with productive clonality. Points from the study as a whole: Several public clonotypes recurred in numerous Burkitt lymphoma patients.

The CDR3 length is 14 residues. The germline V gene encodes CDR1 SEHNR and CDR2 FQNEAQ (reference sequence). V lost 1 base to trimming and J lost 7 bases; unmatched junction nucleotides: 4. The repertoire was sequenced with immunoSEQ multiplex PCR; TCRdb's copy has only in-frame clones and lacks some. This table has several thousand clones, 85% appearing once. In regard to this clone: Its antigen is unknown.

The sequenced sample consisted of tumor tissue. The clonotype originates from a human donor with Burkitt lymphoma. The chain combines TRBV7-9 with TRBJ1-2, with 9 bases lining up with TRBD1. As DNA, the CDR3 is TGTGCCAGCAGCTTAGTAACAGGGGGCAGTGGCTACACCTTC. Translated: CASSLVTGGSGYTF.